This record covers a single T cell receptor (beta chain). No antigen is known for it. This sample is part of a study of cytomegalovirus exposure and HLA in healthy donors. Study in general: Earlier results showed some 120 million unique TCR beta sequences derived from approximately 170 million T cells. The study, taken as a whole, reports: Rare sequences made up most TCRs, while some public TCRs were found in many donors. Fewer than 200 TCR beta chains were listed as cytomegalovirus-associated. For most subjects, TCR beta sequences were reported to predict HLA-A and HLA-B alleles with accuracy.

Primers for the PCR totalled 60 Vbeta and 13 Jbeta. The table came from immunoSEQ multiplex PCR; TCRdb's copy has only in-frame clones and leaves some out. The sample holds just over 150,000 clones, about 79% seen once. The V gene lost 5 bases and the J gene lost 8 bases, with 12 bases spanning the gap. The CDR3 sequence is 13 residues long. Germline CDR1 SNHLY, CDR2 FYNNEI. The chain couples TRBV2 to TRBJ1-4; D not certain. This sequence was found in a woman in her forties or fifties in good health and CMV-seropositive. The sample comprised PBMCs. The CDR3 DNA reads TGTGCCAGCAGTTTGGAGCTACGGGAAAAACTGTTTTTT. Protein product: CASSLELREKLFF.